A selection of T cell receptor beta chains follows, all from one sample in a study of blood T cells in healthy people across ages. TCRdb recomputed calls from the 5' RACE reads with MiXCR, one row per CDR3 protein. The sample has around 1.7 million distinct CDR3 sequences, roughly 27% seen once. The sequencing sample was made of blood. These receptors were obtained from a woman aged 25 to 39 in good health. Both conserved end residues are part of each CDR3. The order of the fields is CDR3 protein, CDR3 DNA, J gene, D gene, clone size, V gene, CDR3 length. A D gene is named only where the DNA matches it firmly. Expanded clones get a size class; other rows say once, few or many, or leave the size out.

CDR3 protein: CASKLNRAQVEQYF; CDR3 DNA: TGTGCCAGCAAATTGAACAGGGCCCAGGTCGAGCAGTACTTC; J gene: TRBJ2-7; D gene: .; clone size: .; V gene: TRBV13; CDR3 length: 14
CDR3 protein: CASSLDYPSGYEQYF; CDR3 DNA: TGCGCCAGCAGCTTGGACTACCCCAGCGGTTACGAGCAGTACTTC; J gene: TRBJ2-7; D gene: .; clone size: .; V gene: TRBV5-1; CDR3 length: 15
CDR3 protein: CASREQGAGYTF; CDR3 DNA: TGTGCCAGCAGGGAACAGGGGGCTGGCTACACCTTC; J gene: TRBJ1-2; D gene: TRBD1; clone size: few; V gene: TRBV12-3/TRBV12-4; CDR3 length: 12
CDR3 protein: CSATSADTQYF; CDR3 DNA: TGCAGTGCTACCTCTGCAGATACGCAGTATTTT; J gene: TRBJ2-3; D gene: .; clone size: .; V gene: TRBV20-1; CDR3 length: 11
CDR3 protein: CASIPQGARGYEQYF; CDR3 DNA: TGTGCCAGCATCCCTCAGGGGGCTCGGGGATACGAGCAGTACTTC; J gene: TRBJ2-7; D gene: TRBD1; clone size: few; V gene: TRBV7-2; CDR3 length: 15
CDR3 protein: CASSLQGNFRGREQFF; CDR3 DNA: TGTGCCAGCAGTTTGCAGGGGAACTTTAGGGGTCGTGAGCAGTTCTTC; J gene: TRBJ2-1; D gene: .; clone size: .; V gene: TRBV12-3/TRBV12-4; CDR3 length: 16
CDR3 protein: CASSPYAGYTF; CDR3 DNA: TGTGCCAGCAGCCCCTACGCTGGCTACACCTTC; J gene: TRBJ1-2; D gene: .; clone size: .; V gene: TRBV7-2; CDR3 length: 11
CDR3 protein: CASSLGAVLSGELFF; CDR3 DNA: TGTGCCAGCAGCTTAGGCGCCGTTCTTTCCGGGGAGCTGTTTTTT; J gene: TRBJ2-2; D gene: .; clone size: few; V gene: TRBV7-2; CDR3 length: 15
CDR3 protein: CSARDNLGGTYNEQFF; CDR3 DNA: TGCAGTGCTAGAGATAATTTGGGCGGGACCTACAATGAGCAGTTCTTC; J gene: TRBJ2-1; D gene: .; clone size: few; V gene: TRBV20-1; CDR3 length: 16
CDR3 protein: CSASPRTGFYTEAFF; CDR3 DNA: TGCAGTGCTAGCCCCAGGACAGGTTTCTACACTGAAGCTTTCTTT; J gene: TRBJ1-1; D gene: TRBD1; clone size: .; V gene: TRBV20-1; CDR3 length: 15
CDR3 protein: CASSPRTSSYNEQFF; CDR3 DNA: TGCGCCAGCAGCCCCAGGACCAGCTCCTACAATGAGCAGTTCTTC; J gene: TRBJ2-1; D gene: .; clone size: many; V gene: TRBV4-1; CDR3 length: 15
CDR3 protein: CASSPGDPAYGQPQHF; CDR3 DNA: TGCGCCAGCAGCCCAGGTGACCCGGCGTACGGACAGCCCCAGCATTTT; J gene: TRBJ1-5; D gene: .; clone size: many; V gene: TRBV5-1; CDR3 length: 16
CDR3 protein: CASSLWTYRTDTQYF; CDR3 DNA: TGTGCCAGCAGTTTATGGACCTACCGAACAGATACGCAGTATTTT; J gene: TRBJ2-3; D gene: .; clone size: many; V gene: TRBV28; CDR3 length: 15
CDR3 protein: CATSDFNRNYGYTF; CDR3 DNA: TGTGCCACCAGTGATTTTAACAGGAACTATGGCTACACCTTC; J gene: TRBJ1-2; D gene: .; clone size: .; V gene: TRBV24-1; CDR3 length: 14
CDR3 protein: CSVGQFSPFWEQYF; CDR3 DNA: TGCAGCGTGGGACAGTTCTCACCCTTTTGGGAGCAGTACTTC; J gene: TRBJ2-7; D gene: TRBD1; clone size: few; V gene: TRBV29-1; CDR3 length: 14
CDR3 protein: CASSVAGGHTTAQYF; CDR3 DNA: TGCGCCAGCAGTGTTGCGGGGGGGCATACGACGGCCCAGTACTTC; J gene: TRBJ2-5; D gene: TRBD2; clone size: few; V gene: TRBV10-2; CDR3 length: 15
CDR3 protein: CASSLTSLEFF; CDR3 DNA: TGTGCCAGCAGCCTGACTAGCCTTGAGTTCTTC; J gene: TRBJ2-1; D gene: TRBD2; clone size: once; V gene: TRBV7-9; CDR3 length: 11
CDR3 protein: CAISETGKGGEKLFF; CDR3 DNA: TGTGCCATCAGTGAAACAGGGAAGGGGGGTGAAAAACTGTTTTTT; J gene: TRBJ1-4; D gene: .; clone size: few; V gene: TRBV10-3; CDR3 length: 15
CDR3 protein: CASSLVAGSLGSPLHF; CDR3 DNA: TGTGCCAGCAGCTTGGTTGCTGGGTCGCTTGGGTCACCCCTCCACTTT; J gene: TRBJ1-6; D gene: .; clone size: .; V gene: TRBV5-5; CDR3 length: 16
CDR3 protein: CASSDKGGRYEQFF; CDR3 DNA: TGCGCCAGCAGTGATAAGGGCGGGCGCTACGAGCAGTTCTTC; J gene: TRBJ2-1; D gene: .; clone size: .; V gene: TRBV10-2; CDR3 length: 14
CDR3 protein: CASSFPEGGETQYF; CDR3 DNA: TGTGCCAGCAGCTTCCCGGAGGGAGGGGAGACCCAGTACTTC; J gene: TRBJ2-5; D gene: TRBD2; clone size: few; V gene: TRBV12-3/TRBV12-4; CDR3 length: 14
CDR3 protein: CASTGQGFSEQFF; CDR3 DNA: TGCGCCAGCACGGGACAGGGGTTCAGTGAGCAGTTCTTC; J gene: TRBJ2-1; D gene: TRBD1; clone size: many; V gene: TRBV5-1; CDR3 length: 13
CDR3 protein: CNVVGYTDTQYF; CDR3 DNA: TGCAACGTTGTAGGGTACACAGATACGCAGTATTTT; J gene: TRBJ2-3; D gene: .; clone size: .; V gene: TRBV29-1; CDR3 length: 12
CDR3 protein: CSAWDRGRTEAFF; CDR3 DNA: TGCAGCGCTTGGGACAGGGGAAGGACTGAAGCTTTCTTT; J gene: TRBJ1-1; D gene: TRBD1; clone size: .; V gene: TRBV29-1; CDR3 length: 13
CDR3 protein: CASSTREQQYF; CDR3 DNA: TGTGCCAGCAGTACACGGGAGCAGCAGTACTTC; J gene: TRBJ2-7; D gene: .; clone size: many; V gene: TRBV12-3/TRBV12-4; CDR3 length: 11
CDR3 protein: CASRFLNTEAFF; CDR3 DNA: TGCGCCAGCAGGTTTTTAAACACTGAAGCTTTCTTT; J gene: TRBJ1-1; D gene: .; clone size: .; V gene: TRBV5-1; CDR3 length: 12
CDR3 protein: CASSYSPGWGDGYTF; CDR3 DNA: TGTGCCAGCAGTTACTCCCCCGGGTGGGGAGATGGCTACACCTTC; J gene: TRBJ1-2; D gene: .; clone size: few; V gene: TRBV6-5; CDR3 length: 15
CDR3 protein: CSASRGTGNTIYF; CDR3 DNA: TGCAGTGCTAGTAGAGGGACTGGAAACACCATATATTTT; J gene: TRBJ1-3; D gene: .; clone size: few; V gene: TRBV20-1; CDR3 length: 13
CDR3 protein: CASSTQGAIGYTF; CDR3 DNA: TGTGCCAGCAGTACGCAGGGGGCGATTGGCTACACCTTC; J gene: TRBJ1-2; D gene: TRBD1; clone size: many; V gene: TRBV6-6; CDR3 length: 13
CDR3 protein: CASSLVQVNEKLFF; CDR3 DNA: TGTGCCAGCAGCTTAGTACAGGTTAATGAAAAACTGTTTTTT; J gene: TRBJ1-4; D gene: .; clone size: many; V gene: TRBV7-2; CDR3 length: 14
CDR3 protein: CASSFTGFDEQYF; CDR3 DNA: TGTGCCAGCAGTTTTACAGGGTTCGACGAGCAGTACTTC; J gene: TRBJ2-7; D gene: .; clone size: many; V gene: TRBV6-6; CDR3 length: 13
CDR3 protein: CASTATGGGTEAFF; CDR3 DNA: TGTGCCAGCACCGCGACAGGAGGGGGCACTGAAGCTTTCTTT; J gene: TRBJ1-1; D gene: .; clone size: .; V gene: TRBV12-3/TRBV12-4; CDR3 length: 14
CDR3 protein: CASSPIAGAAENEQFF; CDR3 DNA: TGTGCCAGCAGCCCAATTGCGGGGGCTGCGGAGAATGAGCAGTTCTTC; J gene: TRBJ2-1; D gene: .; clone size: few; V gene: TRBV11-2; CDR3 length: 16
CDR3 protein: CASSYPTSTDTQYF; CDR3 DNA: TGCGCCAGCAGCTACCCCACTAGCACAGATACGCAGTATTTT; J gene: TRBJ2-3; D gene: .; clone size: few; V gene: TRBV5-1; CDR3 length: 14
CDR3 protein: CSARAERFGGAFF; CDR3 DNA: TGCAGTGCTAGAGCAGAACGGTTTGGAGGAGCTTTCTTT; J gene: TRBJ1-1; D gene: .; clone size: .; V gene: TRBV20-1; CDR3 length: 13
CDR3 protein: CASSLQTGTGLGEQFF; CDR3 DNA: TGTGCCAGCAGCCTCCAAACCGGGACAGGGCTCGGTGAGCAGTTCTTC; J gene: TRBJ2-1; D gene: TRBD1; clone size: .; V gene: TRBV7-2; CDR3 length: 16
CDR3 protein: CASSYISPYEQYF; CDR3 DNA: TGTGCCAGCAGCTACATCAGCCCCTACGAGCAGTACTTC; J gene: TRBJ2-7; D gene: .; clone size: few; V gene: TRBV7-9; CDR3 length: 13
CDR3 protein: CAISESVGQGSSGYTF; CDR3 DNA: TGTGCCATCAGTGAGTCGGTGGGACAGGGGTCTTCTGGCTACACCTTC; J gene: TRBJ1-2; D gene: TRBD1; clone size: .; V gene: TRBV10-3; CDR3 length: 16
CDR3 protein: CAISGEWQKETQYF; CDR3 DNA: TGTGCCATCAGTGGCGAATGGCAAAAAGAGACCCAGTACTTC; J gene: TRBJ2-5; D gene: .; clone size: .; V gene: TRBV10-3; CDR3 length: 14
CDR3 protein: CAISRQGFRQPQHF; CDR3 DNA: TGTGCCATCAGTCGACAGGGTTTTCGCCAGCCCCAGCATTTT; J gene: TRBJ1-5; D gene: TRBD1; clone size: .; V gene: TRBV10-3; CDR3 length: 14
CDR3 protein: CASTSGTSVKEAQYF; CDR3 DNA: TGTGCCAGCACGTCCGGGACTAGCGTCAAAGAGGCCCAGTACTTC; J gene: TRBJ2-5; D gene: TRBD2; clone size: .; V gene: TRBV25-1; CDR3 length: 15